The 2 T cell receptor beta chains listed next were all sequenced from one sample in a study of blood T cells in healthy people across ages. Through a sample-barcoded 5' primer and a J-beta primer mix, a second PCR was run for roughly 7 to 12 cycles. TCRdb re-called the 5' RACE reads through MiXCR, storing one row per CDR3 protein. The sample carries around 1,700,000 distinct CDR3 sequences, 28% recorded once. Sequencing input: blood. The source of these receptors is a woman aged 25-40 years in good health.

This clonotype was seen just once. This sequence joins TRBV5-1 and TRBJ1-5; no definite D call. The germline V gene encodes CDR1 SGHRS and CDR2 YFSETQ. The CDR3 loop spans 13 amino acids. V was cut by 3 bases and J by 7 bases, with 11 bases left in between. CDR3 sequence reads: CASSSHTGQPQHF. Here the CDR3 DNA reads TGCGCCAGCAGCTCCCATACGGGCCAGCCCCAGCATTTT.

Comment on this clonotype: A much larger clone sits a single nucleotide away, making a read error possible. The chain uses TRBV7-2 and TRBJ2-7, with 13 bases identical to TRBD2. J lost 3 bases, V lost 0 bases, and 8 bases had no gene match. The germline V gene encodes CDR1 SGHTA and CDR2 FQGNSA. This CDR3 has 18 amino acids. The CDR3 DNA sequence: TGTGCCAGCAGCTTAGCGGGGACTAGCGGGACGAAGGACTACGAGCAGTACTTC. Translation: CASSLAGTSGTKDYEQYF. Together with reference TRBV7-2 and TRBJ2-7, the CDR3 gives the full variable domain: GAGVSQSPSNKVTEKGKDVELRCDPISGHTALYWYRQSLGQGLEFLIYFQGNSAPDKSGLPSDRFSAERTGGSVSTLTIQRTQQEDSAVYLCASSLAGTSGTKDYEQYFGPGTRLTVT.